The rows below give T cell receptor beta chains drawn from one sample of a study of T cells in Graves' hyperthyroidism and ophthalmopathy. One entry per CDR3 protein, called by TCRdb with MiXCR from the multiplex PCR reads. The profile shows more than 550,000 distinct CDR3 sequences, nearly 45% of them singletons. The sample taken for sequencing was peripheral blood or thyroid tissue (not recorded which). All receptors derive from an adult man with Graves' disease, either hyperthyroidism or ophthalmopathy (not recorded which). Each CDR3 is given with its conserved first and last residue. The D gene is left open where the match is weak. The size entry is marked missing in some rows and otherwise reads once, few, many or a size class.

>TRBV25-1|-|TRBJ1-1|many
CASRNTGNTEAFF
TGTGCCAGCAGAAATACAGGGAACACTGAAGCTTTCTTT
>TRBV5-4|-|TRBJ1-2|-
CASSLDSFDGYTF
TGTGCCAGCTCACTGGACAGTTTCGATGGCTACACCTTC
>TRBV29-1|-|TRBJ2-3|-
CSVEENRVGEIRTQYF
TGCAGCGTTGAAGAAAACAGGGTCGGAGAAATAAGGACGCAGTATTTT
>TRBV6-9|TRBD1|TRBJ1-6|-
CASSPVGQVSPLHF
TGTGCCAGCAGTCCCGTGGGACAGGTTTCACCCCTCCACTTT
>TRBV6-5|-|TRBJ1-2|-
CASSRSQANYGYTF
TGTGCCAGCAGTCGCAGCCAGGCTAACTATGGCTACACCTTC
>TRBV20-1|TRBD1|TRBJ1-2|few
CSPMEGGQTFYGYTF
TGCAGCCCTATGGAGGGGGGACAGACCTTCTATGGCTACACCTTC
>TRBV29-1|-|TRBJ1-5|-
CSSNRDNQPQHF
TGCAGCTCGAACCGGGACAATCAGCCCCAGCATTTT
>TRBV10-3|-|TRBJ2-7|-
CAISPTRYEQYF
TGTGCCATCAGTCCAACACGATACGAGCAGTACTTC
>TRBV6-6|TRBD2|TRBJ2-5|few
CASSGTITQETQYF
TGTGCCAGCAGTGGGACTATCACGCAAGAGACCCAGTACTTC
>TRBV19|-|TRBJ1-2|-
CASSRVHTDYGYTF
TGTGCCAGTAGTAGGGTCCATACGGACTATGGCTACACCTTC
>TRBV24-1|TRBD1|TRBJ2-5|many
CATSARDRETQYF
TGTGCCACCAGTGCCCGGGACAGAGAGACCCAGTACTTC
>TRBV6-5|-|TRBJ2-3|-
CASSSTADTQYF
TGTGCCAGCAGTTCAACAGCAGATACGCAGTATTTT
>TRBV10-3|TRBD1|TRBJ1-3|once
CASRDGQVGSGNTIYF
TGTGCCAGCAGAGATGGACAGGTTGGCTCTGGAAACACCATATATTTT
>TRBV10-3|-|TRBJ2-7|many
CASSSRAGSYEQYF
TGTGCCAGCAGTTCCAGGGCAGGCTCCTACGAGCAGTACTTC
>TRBV29-1|-|TRBJ2-7|-
CSVEATPYEQYF
TGCAGCGTTGAAGCAACGCCCTACGAGCAGTACTTC
>TRBV29-1|-|TRBJ1-4|many
CSVEQNEKLFF
TGCAGCGTTGAGCAAAATGAAAAACTGTTTTTT
>TRBV25-1|-|TRBJ2-5|-
CASLIGGETQYF
TGTGCCAGCTTAATTGGGGGAGAGACCCAGTACTTC
>TRBV29-1|TRBD1|TRBJ1-5|-
CASSGQATDSNQPQHF
TGTGCCAGTAGTGGACAGGCGACCGATAGCAATCAGCCCCAGCATTTT
>TRBV5-1|-|TRBJ2-7|few
CASRSNDGSGQYF
TGCGCCAGCAGGTCGAACGACGGATCTGGGCAGTACTTC
>TRBV10-3|-|TRBJ1-2|-
CAITDRPYGYTF
TGTGCCATTACCGACAGACCTTATGGCTACACCTTC
>TRBV12-3/TRBV12-4|-|TRBJ1-2|-
CASSLDVGHGYTF
TGTGCCAGCAGTTTAGATGTCGGGCATGGCTACACCTTC
>TRBV6-5|TRBD1|TRBJ2-5|once
CASSFPRQGHFETQYF
TGTGCCAGCAGTTTTCCAAGACAGGGGCACTTTGAGACCCAGTACTTC
>TRBV9|TRBD1|TRBJ1-5|-
CASSVGQGPNQPQHF
TGTGCCAGCAGCGTAGGACAGGGACCCAATCAGCCCCAGCATTTT
>TRBV7-6|TRBD2|TRBJ2-5|-
CASSLASRAPTGGQETQYF
TGTGCCAGCAGTTTGGCCTCCAGAGCGCCTACCGGGGGGCAAGAGACCCAGTACTTC
>TRBV7-8|-|TRBJ1-6|few
CASSPLRREKSPLHF
TGTGCCAGCAGCCCCTTAAGACGGGAAAAGTCACCCCTCCACTTT
>TRBV7-9|TRBD1|TRBJ2-7|-
CASSLGGTGHDYEQYF
TGTGCCAGCAGCTTAGGCGGGACAGGGCATGACTACGAGCAGTACTTC
>TRBV15|-|TRBJ2-5|many
CATSRGGRGARETQYF
TGTGCCACCAGCAGAGGTGGACGGGGGGCGCGCGAGACCCAGTACTTC
>TRBV7-9|TRBD1|TRBJ1-2|-
CASRKTGTGGFGYTF
TGTGCCAGCAGAAAAACCGGGACAGGGGGCTTTGGCTACACCTTC
>TRBV2|-|TRBJ1-4|-
CASRREVNEKLFF
TGTGCCAGCAGGAGGGAGGTTAATGAAAAACTGTTTTTT
>TRBV6-1|TRBD1|TRBJ1-2|-
CASSEAGTGGYTF
TGTGCCAGCAGTGAAGCGGGGACAGGGGGCTACACCTTC
>TRBV20-1|TRBD2|TRBJ2-7|few
CSARGGRLAGYVTYEQYF
TGCAGTGCTAGAGGGGGGAGGCTAGCGGGATACGTGACCTACGAGCAGTACTTC
>TRBV20-1|TRBD1|TRBJ1-2|-
CSAPDRVLYGYTF
TGCAGTGCCCCAGACAGGGTGCTCTATGGCTACACCTTC
>TRBV11-1|TRBD1|TRBJ2-5|-
CASSLTRQGAEETQYF
TGTGCCAGCAGCTTAACCCGACAGGGGGCGGAAGAGACCCAGTACTTC
>TRBV2|-|TRBJ1-2|-
CASSLGQSYGYIF
TGTGCCAGCAGTTTAGGACAGAGCTATGGCTACATCTTC
>TRBV15|-|TRBJ2-6|-
CATSRADNSGANVLTF
TGTGCCACCAGCAGAGCTGACAATTCTGGGGCCAACGTCCTGACTTTC
>TRBV12-3/TRBV12-4|-|TRBJ1-6|many
CASSLDRVYSPLHF
TGTGCCAGCAGTTTAGATCGGGTGTACTCACCCCTCCACTTT
>TRBV7-9|-|TRBJ1-2|many
CASSLANNYGYTF
TGTGCCAGCAGCTTAGCGAATAACTATGGCTACACCTTC
>TRBV9|TRBD1|TRBJ1-2|-
CASSVETGVIYGYTF
TGTGCCAGCAGCGTGGAAACAGGGGTGATATATGGCTACACCTTC
>TRBV6-6|-|TRBJ2-7|-
CASSPRPGTYEQYF
TGTGCCAGCAGTCCTCGACCAGGGACCTACGAGCAGTACTTC
>TRBV7-9|-|TRBJ2-5|-
CASSPPFIEFETQYF
TGTGCCAGCAGCCCCCCCTTTATTGAATTCGAGACCCAGTACTTC
>TRBV29-1|-|TRBJ1-4|many
CSVEDRRQTEKLFF
TGCAGCGTTGAAGATCGGAGGCAGACCGAAAAACTGTTTTTT
>TRBV20-1|-|TRBJ1-4|-
CTLGGGEKLFF
TGCACTCTAGGGGGGGGTGAAAAACTGTTTTTT
>TRBV5-1|-|TRBJ2-6|-
CASSRLSGANVLTF
TGCGCCAGCAGCCGCCTTTCTGGGGCCAACGTCCTGACTTTC